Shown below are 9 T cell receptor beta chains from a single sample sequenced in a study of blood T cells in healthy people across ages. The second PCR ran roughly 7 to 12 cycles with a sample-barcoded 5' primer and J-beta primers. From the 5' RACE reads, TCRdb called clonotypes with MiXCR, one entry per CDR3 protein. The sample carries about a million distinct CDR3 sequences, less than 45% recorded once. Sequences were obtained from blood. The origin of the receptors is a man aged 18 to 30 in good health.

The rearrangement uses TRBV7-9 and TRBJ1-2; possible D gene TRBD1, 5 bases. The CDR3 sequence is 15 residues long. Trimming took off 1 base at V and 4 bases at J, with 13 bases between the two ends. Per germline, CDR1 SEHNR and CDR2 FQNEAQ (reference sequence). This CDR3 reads CASSLEGLRVYGYTF. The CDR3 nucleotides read TGTGCCAGCAGCTTAGAGGGACTGAGGGTCTATGGCTACACCTTC.

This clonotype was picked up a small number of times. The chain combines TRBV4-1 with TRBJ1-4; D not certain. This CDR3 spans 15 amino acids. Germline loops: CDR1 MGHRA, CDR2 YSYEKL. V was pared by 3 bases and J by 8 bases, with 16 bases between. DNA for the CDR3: TGCGCCAGCAGCCACCAGGACGGATTTGGGGAAAAACTGTTTTTT. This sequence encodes CASSHQDGFGEKLFF.

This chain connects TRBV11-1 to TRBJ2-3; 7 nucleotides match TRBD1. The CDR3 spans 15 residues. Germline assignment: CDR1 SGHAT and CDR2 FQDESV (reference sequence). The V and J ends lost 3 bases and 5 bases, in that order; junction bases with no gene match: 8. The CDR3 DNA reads TGTGCCAGCAGCTTGCAAAAGGGGGCGATAGATACGCAGTATTTT. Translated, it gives CASSLQKGAIDTQYF. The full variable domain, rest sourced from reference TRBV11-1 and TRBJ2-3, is EAEVAQSPRYKITEKSQAVAFWCDPISGHATLYWYRQILGQGPELLVQFQDESVVDDSQLPKDRFSAERLKGVDSTLKIQPAELGDSAMYLCASSLQKGAIDTQYFGPGTRLTVL.

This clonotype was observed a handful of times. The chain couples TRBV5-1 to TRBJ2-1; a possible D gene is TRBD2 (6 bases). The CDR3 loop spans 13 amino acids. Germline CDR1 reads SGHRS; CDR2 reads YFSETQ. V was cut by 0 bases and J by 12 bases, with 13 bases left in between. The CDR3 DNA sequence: TGCGCCAGCAGCTTGGCCGGGAGAAGTAGGCAGTTCTTC. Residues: CASSLAGRSRQFF.

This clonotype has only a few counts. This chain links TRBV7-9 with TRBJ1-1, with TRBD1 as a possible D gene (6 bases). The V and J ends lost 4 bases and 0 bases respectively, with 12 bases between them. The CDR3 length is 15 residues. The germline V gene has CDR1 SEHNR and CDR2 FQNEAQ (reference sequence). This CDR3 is CASSSPTGMNTEAFF. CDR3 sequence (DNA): TGTGCCAGCAGCTCGCCGACAGGAATGAACACTGAAGCTTTCTTT.

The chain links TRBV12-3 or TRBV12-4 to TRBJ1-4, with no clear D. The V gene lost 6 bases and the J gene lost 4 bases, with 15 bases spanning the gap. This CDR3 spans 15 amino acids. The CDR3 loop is CASSPAGPGNEKLFF. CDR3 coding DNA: TGTGCCAGCAGCCCTGCCGGGCCGGGTAATGAAAAACTGTTTTTT.

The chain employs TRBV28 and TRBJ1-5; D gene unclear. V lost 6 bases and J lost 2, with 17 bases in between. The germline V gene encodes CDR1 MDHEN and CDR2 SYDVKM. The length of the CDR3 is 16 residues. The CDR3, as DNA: TGTGCCAGCAGCTATCTCGAACCGGGAGGCAATCAGCCCCAGCATTTT. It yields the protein CASSYLEPGGNQPQHF.

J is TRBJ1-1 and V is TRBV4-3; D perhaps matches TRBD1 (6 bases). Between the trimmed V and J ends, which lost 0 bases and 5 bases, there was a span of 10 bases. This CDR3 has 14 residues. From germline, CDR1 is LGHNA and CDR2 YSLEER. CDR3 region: CASSQDTGITEAFF. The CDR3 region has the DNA TGCGCCAGCAGCCAAGATACAGGGATTACTGAAGCTTTCTTT.

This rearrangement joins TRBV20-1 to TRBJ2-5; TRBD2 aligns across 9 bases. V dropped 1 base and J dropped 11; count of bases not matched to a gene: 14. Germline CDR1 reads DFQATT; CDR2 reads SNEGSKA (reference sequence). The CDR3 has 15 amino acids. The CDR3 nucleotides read TGCAGTGCTAGAGGTCTTAGCGGGGGAAACAATGAGCAGTACTTC. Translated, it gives CSARGLSGGNNEQYF.